This T cell receptor beta chain was identified in a study of shared clonotypes between healthy human individuals (dated by TCRdb to 2018 to 2021). The study in broad terms: The cohort comprised two women and a few men aged 18 to 49 years. To estimate repertoire size and how much clonotype sharing occurs between individuals, the study deeply sequenced the blood TCR repertoires of about five healthy adults. To increase sequencing depth and limit assay-specific biases, TCR repertoire library preparation and sequencing were carried out by different laboratories using diverse techniques. Per donor, leukapheresis produced somewhere between about 0.94 and 8.9 billion PBMCs.

TCR CDR3 regions were amplified from genomic DNA by multiplex PCR using the deep immunoSEQ assay. For each cell subset, the extracted genomic DNA was distributed evenly across all wells of several immunoSEQ 96-well plates, and each plate served as one replicate. For unsorted PBMC, roughly 0.3 ug genomic DNA, equal to approximately 30,000 T cell genomes, was loaded into each replicate PCR. Ten immunoSEQ deep assay plates were used to sequence unsorted PBMC genomic DNA. The purified libraries were quantified using a Qubit 3.0 fluorometer, sized with a Bioanalyzer 2100, and then quantified again using the KAPA Library Quantification kit. Every immunoSEQ 96-well plate was sequenced on a dedicated single-read 150-cycle Illumina NextSeq 550 flow cell. As for the original processing: Because only junctional sequences without quality scores were contained in the immunoSEQ output, filtering matching that applied to full-length reads could not be performed. To assign V/J genes and CDR3, sequences were annotated against IMGT germline references using PyIR, a Python wrapper for IgBLAST v1.9. Reads were removed for weak V/J assignments (E-value above 1e-6), missing CDR3, stop codons, out-of-frame junctions, or ambiguous translated residues. A V3J clonotype was defined by an identical inferred V gene, J gene, and CDR3 amino acid sequence. Percentage overlap between repertoires was computed as shared unique clonotypes divided by the size of the smaller repertoire. Repertoire richness was assessed with RTK rarefaction, the Chao1 estimator, and Recon v2.1 estimates of unobserved clonotypes. TCRdb provides this immuneACCESS table in a form limited to in-frame rearrangements. Some clones are lacking; in checked studies, under half of them reflect an unresolved V gene, and why the rest are absent is not known. The D gene and trimming were derived from the DNA, and the V and J assignments and clone size from that table. This sample is represented by around 500,000 clones; 75% to 85% of them were singletons. The ten largest make up under 15% of the sample.

Findings and caveats that apply to the study as a whole: Pairwise subsampling led to the expectation that sequencing depth would affect the degree of clonotype sharing among donors. Because the study included a small number of donors, the genetic and exposure-history diversity represented was limited. Sampling was limited to blood, and TCR repertoires in tissue likely differ from TCR repertoires in blood.

The donors were healthy, HIV-negative adults with no recently reported acute infections or vaccinations. Every donor was a Caucasian adult living in Nashville, Tennessee, USA. For unsorted samples, 90 million or so PBMCs were counted and genomic DNA was extracted with the QIAamp DNA Blood Mini kit. Blood was obtained by leukapheresis, after which PBMCs were separated by Ficoll-Histopaque density gradient centrifugation and cryopreserved in liquid nitrogen vapor phase. For CDR1 and CDR2, the germline V gene (reference sequence) lists SEHNR and FQNEAQ. The CDR3 runs 14 residues from the cysteine to the phenylalanine. Only CDR3 DNA remains: 42 bases, in frame from the first base. Unmatched junction bases come to 5, with V trimmed by 0 bases and J by 12 bases. Only one count was recorded for this clone. The specificity of this receptor is unknown. Per-base quality was not reported, and no clone a single base away is much larger than it.

Sequenced material: PBMCs. This chain joins TRBV7-9 to TRBJ2-7; 13 middle bases align to TRBD2. The clonotype comes from a woman in her thirties or forties in good health. Some clones in this sample may be carry-over from other donors' samples. CDR3 region: CASSLAGTSGTVYF. The nucleotide sequence reads as follows: TGTGCCAGCAGCTTAGCGGGGACTAGCGGGACGGTGTACTTC.